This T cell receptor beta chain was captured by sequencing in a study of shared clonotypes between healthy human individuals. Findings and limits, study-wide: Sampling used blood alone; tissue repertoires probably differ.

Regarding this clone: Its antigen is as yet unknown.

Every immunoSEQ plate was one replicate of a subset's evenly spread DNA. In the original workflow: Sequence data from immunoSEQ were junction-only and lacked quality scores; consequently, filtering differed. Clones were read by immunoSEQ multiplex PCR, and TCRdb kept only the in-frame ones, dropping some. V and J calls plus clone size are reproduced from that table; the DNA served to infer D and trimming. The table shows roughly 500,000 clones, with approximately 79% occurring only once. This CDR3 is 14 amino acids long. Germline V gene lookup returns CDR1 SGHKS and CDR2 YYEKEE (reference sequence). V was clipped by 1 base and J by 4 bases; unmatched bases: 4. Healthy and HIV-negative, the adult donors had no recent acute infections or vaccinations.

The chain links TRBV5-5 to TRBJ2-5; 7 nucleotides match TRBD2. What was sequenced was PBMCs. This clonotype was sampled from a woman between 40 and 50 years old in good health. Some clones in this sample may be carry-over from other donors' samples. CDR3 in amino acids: CASSLTRGRETQYF. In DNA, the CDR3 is TGTGCCAGCAGCTTGACTCGCGGGAGAGAGACCCAGTACTTC.